The clone carrying this TCR beta chain has ten or more counts. Little can be read into the size of this beta chain, an off-target read in a library designed for alpha chains. The time point here: sample taken at primary tumor resection. The donors, approximately 66 patients with untreated early-stage non-small cell lung cancer, provided the samples. TCRs were sequenced from unsorted whole RNA of tumor, nontumor lung or PBMC. This entry comes from a study of spatial heterogeneity in lung cancer. The wider study: Each distinct TCR and UMI combination averaged more than ten appearances in raw reads.

All TCR cDNA molecules were individually tagged with a unique molecular identifier. MiXCR, run by TCRdb on the 5' RACE reads, gives a single entry per CDR3 protein. The table shows about 6,100 distinct CDR3 sequences, with around 13% occurring only once. The sample consisted of lung tissue, taken at surgery. The TCR sequence derives from a human donor with early-stage non-small cell lung cancer.

The CDR3 loop is CASRPGLAGEWSYNEQFF. The DNA of the CDR3 is TGTGCCAGCAGACCGGGACTAGCGGGAGAGTGGTCCTACAATGAGCAGTTCTTC. This chain connects TRBV7-2 to TRBJ2-1; 14 positions agree with TRBD2. The CDR3 is 18 residues long. Trimming removed 6 bases from V and 1 base from J; junction bases left unmatched: 8. Germline CDR1 reads SGHTA; CDR2 reads FQGNSA.